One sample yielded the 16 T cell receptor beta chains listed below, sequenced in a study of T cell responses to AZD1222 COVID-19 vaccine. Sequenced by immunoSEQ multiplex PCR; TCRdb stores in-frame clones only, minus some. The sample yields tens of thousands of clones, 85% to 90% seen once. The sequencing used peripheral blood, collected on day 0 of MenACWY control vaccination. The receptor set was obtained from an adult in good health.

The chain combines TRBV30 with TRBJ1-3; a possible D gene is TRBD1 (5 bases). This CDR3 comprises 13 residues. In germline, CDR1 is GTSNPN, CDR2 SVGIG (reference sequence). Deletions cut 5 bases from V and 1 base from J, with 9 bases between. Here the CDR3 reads CAWGRGSGNTIYF. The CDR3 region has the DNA TGTGCCTGGGGCCGGGGGTCTGGAAACACCATATATTTT.

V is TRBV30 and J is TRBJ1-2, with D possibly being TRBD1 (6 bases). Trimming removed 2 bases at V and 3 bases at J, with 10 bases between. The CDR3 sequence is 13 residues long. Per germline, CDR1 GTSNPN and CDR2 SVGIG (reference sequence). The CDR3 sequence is CAWSSGGDYGYTF. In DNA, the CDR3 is TGTGCCTGGAGTTCGGGGGGCGACTATGGCTACACCTTC.

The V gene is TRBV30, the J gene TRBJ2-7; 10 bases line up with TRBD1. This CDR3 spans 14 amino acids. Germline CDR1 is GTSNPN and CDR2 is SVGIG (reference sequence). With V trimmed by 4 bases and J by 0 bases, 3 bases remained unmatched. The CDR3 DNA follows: TGTGCCTGGACGGGACAGGGGATCTCCTACGAGCAGTACTTC. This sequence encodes CAWTGQGISYEQYF.

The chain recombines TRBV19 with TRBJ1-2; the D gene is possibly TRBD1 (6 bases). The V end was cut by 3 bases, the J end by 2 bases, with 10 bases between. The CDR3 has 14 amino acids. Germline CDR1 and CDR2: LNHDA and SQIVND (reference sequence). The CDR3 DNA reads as TGTGCCAGTAGTATGGGTCAGGGGAACTATGGCTACACCTTC. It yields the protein CASSMGQGNYGYTF.

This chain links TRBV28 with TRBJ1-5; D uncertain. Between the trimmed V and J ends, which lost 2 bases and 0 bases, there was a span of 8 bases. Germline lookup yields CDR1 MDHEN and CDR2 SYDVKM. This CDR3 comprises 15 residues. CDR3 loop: CASSLNFRSNQPQHF. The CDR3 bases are TGTGCCAGCAGTTTAAACTTTCGTAGCAATCAGCCCCAGCATTTT.

The CDR3 coding sequence is TGTGCCAGCAGTTTGCCGACAGGCACCCAAGAGACCCAGTACTTC. This translates into CASSLPTGTQETQYF. The rearrangement links TRBV28 to TRBJ2-5, with D tentatively TRBD1 (6 bases). This CDR3 is 15 amino acids long. V was shortened by 3 bases and J by 1 base, with 12 bases between the two germline ends. Germline V gene data show CDR1 as MDHEN and CDR2 as SYDVKM.

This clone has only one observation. CDR3 in amino acids: CASSWAQNVGQPQHF. CDR3 nucleotide sequence: TGTGCCAGCAGTTGGGCCCAGAACGTCGGTCAGCCCCAGCATTTT. The gene calls are TRBV6-2 or TRBV6-3 and TRBJ1-5; D is unresolved. Germline V gene lookup returns CDR1 MNHEY and CDR2 SVGEGT. The CDR3 sequence is 15 residues long. The germline V and J ends were trimmed by 4 bases and 6 bases, with 16 bases remaining between them.

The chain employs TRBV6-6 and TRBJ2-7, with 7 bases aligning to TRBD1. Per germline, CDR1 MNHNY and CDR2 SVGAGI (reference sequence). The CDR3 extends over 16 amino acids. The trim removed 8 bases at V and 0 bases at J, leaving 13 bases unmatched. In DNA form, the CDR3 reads TGTGCCAGCGGGGATCCGGGACAGCTTAGCTCCTACGAGCAGTACTTC. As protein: CASGDPGQLSSYEQYF.

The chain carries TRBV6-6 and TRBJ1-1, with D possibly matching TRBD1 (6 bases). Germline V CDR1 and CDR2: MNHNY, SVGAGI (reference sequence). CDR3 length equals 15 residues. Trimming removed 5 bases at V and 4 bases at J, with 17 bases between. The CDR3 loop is CASSKQGPGSTEAFF. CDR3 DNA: TGTGCCAGCAGTAAACAGGGCCCAGGAAGCACTGAAGCTTTCTTT.

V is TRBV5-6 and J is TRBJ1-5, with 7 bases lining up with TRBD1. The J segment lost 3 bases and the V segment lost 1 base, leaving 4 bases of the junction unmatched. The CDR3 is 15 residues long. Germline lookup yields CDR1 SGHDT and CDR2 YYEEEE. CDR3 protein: CASSLRGQPNQPQHF. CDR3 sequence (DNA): TGTGCCAGCAGCTTGCGGGGACAGCCCAATCAGCCCCAGCATTTT.

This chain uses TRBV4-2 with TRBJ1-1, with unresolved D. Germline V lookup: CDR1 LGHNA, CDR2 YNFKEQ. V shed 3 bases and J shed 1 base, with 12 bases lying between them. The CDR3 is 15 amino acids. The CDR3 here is CASSQSPNSNTEAFF. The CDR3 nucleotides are TGTGCCAGCAGCCAGTCACCTAATTCGAACACTGAAGCTTTCTTT.

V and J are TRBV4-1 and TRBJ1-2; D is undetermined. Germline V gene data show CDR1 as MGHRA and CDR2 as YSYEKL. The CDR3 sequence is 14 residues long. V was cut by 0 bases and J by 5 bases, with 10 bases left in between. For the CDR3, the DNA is TGCGCCAGCAGCCAAGAGATGGGTCCTTATGGCTACACCTTC. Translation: CASSQEMGPYGYTF.

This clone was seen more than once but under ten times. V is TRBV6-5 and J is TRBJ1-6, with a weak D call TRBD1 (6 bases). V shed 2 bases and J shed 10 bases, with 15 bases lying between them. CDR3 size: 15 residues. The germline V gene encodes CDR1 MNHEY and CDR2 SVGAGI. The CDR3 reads CASSYGDRNDSPLHF. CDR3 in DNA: TGTGCCAGCAGTTACGGAGACAGGAACGACTCACCCCTCCACTTT.

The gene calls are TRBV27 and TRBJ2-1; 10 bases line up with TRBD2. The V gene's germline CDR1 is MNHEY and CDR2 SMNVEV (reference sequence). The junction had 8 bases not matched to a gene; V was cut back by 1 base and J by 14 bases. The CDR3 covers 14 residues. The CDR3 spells CASSLLSGGAGEFF. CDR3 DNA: TGTGCCAGCAGTTTATTGAGCGGGGGGGCCGGTGAGTTCTTC.

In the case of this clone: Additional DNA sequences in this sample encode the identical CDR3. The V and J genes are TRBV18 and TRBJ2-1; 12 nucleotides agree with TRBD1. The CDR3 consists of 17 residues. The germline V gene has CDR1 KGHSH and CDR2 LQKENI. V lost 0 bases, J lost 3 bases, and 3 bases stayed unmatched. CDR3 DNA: TGTGCCAGCTCACCACCCGGGACAGGGGGCCTCTACAATGAGCAGTTCTTC. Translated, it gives CASSPPGTGGLYNEQFF. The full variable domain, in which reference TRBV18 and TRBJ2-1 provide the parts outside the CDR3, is NAGVMQNPRHLVRRRGQEARLRCSPMKGHSHVYWYRQLPEEGLKFMVYLQKENIIDESGMPKERFSAEFPKEGPSILRIQQVVRGDSAAYFCASSPPGTGGLYNEQFFGPGTRLTVL.

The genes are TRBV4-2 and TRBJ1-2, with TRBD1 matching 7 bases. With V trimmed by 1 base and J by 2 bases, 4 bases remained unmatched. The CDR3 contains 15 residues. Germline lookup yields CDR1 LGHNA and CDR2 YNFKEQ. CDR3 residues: CASSQGGQTNYGYTF. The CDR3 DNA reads TGTGCCAGCAGCCAAGGGGGACAGACGAACTATGGCTACACCTTC.